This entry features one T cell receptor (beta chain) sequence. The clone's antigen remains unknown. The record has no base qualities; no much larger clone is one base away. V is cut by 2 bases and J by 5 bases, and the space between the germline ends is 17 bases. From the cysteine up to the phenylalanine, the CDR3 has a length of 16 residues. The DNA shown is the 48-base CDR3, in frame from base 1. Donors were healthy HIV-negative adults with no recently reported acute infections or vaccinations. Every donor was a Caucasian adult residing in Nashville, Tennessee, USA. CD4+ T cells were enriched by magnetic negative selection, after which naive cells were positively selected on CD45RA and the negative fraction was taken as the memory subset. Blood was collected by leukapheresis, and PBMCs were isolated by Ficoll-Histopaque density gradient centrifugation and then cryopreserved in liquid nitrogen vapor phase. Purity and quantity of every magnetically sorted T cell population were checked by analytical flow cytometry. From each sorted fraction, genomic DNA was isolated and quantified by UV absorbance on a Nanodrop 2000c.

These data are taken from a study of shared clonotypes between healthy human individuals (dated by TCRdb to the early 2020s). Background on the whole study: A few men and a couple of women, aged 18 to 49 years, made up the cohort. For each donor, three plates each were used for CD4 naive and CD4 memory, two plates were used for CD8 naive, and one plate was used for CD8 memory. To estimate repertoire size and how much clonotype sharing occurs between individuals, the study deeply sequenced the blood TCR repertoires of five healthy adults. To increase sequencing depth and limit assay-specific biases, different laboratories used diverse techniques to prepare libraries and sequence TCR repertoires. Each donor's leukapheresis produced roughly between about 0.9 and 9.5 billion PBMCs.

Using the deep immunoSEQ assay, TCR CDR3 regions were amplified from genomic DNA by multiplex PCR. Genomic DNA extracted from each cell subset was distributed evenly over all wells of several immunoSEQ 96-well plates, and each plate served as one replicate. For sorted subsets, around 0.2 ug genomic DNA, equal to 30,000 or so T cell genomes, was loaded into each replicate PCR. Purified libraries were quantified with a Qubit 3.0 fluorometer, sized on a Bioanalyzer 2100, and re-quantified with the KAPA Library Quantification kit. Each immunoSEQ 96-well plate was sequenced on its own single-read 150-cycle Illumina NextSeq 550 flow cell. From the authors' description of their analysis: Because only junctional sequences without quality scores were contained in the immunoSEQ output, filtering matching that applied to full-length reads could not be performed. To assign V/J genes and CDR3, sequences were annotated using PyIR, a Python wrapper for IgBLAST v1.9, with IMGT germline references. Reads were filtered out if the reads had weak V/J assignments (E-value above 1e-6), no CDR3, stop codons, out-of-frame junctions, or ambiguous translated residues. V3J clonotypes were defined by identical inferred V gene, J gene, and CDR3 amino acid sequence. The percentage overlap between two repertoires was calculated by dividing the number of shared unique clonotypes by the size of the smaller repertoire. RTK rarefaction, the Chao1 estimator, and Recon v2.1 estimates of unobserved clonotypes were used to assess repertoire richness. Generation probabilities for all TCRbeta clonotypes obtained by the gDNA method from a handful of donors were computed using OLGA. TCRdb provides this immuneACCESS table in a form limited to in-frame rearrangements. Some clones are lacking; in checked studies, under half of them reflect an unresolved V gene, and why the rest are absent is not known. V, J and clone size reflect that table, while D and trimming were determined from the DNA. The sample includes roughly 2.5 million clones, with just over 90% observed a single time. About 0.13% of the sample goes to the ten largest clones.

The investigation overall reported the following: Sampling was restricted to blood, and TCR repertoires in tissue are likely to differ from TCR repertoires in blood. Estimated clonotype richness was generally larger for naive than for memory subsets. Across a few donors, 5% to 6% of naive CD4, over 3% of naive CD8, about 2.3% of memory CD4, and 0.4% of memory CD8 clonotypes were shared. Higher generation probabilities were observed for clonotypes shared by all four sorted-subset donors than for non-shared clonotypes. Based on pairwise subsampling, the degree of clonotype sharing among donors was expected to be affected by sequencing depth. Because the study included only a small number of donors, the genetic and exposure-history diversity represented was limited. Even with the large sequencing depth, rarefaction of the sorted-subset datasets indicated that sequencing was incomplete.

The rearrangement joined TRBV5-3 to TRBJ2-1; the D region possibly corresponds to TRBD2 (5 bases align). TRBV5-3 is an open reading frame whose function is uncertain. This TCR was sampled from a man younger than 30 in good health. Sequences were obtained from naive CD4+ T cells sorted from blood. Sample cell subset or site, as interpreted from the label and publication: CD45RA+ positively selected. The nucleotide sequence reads TGTGCCAGAAGCTTCAATTTTACCGGGGATCACAATGAGCAGTTCTTC. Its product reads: CARSFNFTGDHNEQFF.